The rows below give T cell receptor beta chains drawn from one sample of a study of molecular identifiers for immune sequencing clone quantification. A single record per CDR3 protein comes from TCRdb applying MiXCR to the PCR reads. Found here are 300,000 to 400,000 distinct CDR3 sequences, 20% to 25% of them singletons; the top ten hold approximately 0.8%. Sequencing was performed on naive CD8+ T cells from blood, with Jurkat cell RNA spiked in. The receptors derive from a human donor in good health. Some libraries in this study had Jurkat cell RNA spiked in. The CDR3 runs from the conserved cysteine through the conserved F or W. The order of the fields is J gene, V gene, D gene, clone size, CDR3 length, CDR3 DNA, CDR3 protein. A D gene is named only where the DNA matches it firmly. Clone size is not always given. Where it is, it says once, few, many or a class for expanded clones.

>TRBJ1-1|TRBV5-1|-|many|14
TGCGCCAGCAGCTGGGTAGCTAAGAACACTGAAGCTTTCTTT
CASSWVAKNTEAFF
>TRBJ2-5|TRBV11-2|-|few|15
TGTGCCAACAGCTTAGTTGGGGGGCTTCCCGAGACCCAGTACTTC
CANSLVGGLPETQYF
>TRBJ2-7|TRBV4-1|TRBD2|many|15
TGCGCCAGCAGCCAAGTTGCGGGGGGCCCCCTGGAGCAGTACTTC
CASSQVAGGPLEQYF
>TRBJ1-5|TRBV12-3/TRBV12-4|-|-|13
TGTGCCAGCAGTTCCGGACAGCATCAACCCCAGCATTTT
CASSSGQHQPQHF
>TRBJ2-3|TRBV2|TRBD2|many|15
TGTGCCAGCACTATAGCGGGGGGAAGGACAGATACGCAGTATTTT
CASTIAGGRTDTQYF
>TRBJ2-7|TRBV5-6|TRBD2|many|14
TGTGCCAGCAGCCCGGGAGCGGGAGGCTACGAGCAGTACTTC
CASSPGAGGYEQYF
>TRBJ2-7|TRBV6-1|-|many|12
TGTGCCAGCAGTCCTGGAGGCTTCGAGCAGTACTTC
CASSPGGFEQYF
>TRBJ1-2|TRBV27|-|-|14
TGTGCCAGCAGTTCTCCAGGACGGGACTCTGGCTACACCTTC
CASSSPGRDSGYTF
>TRBJ2-4|TRBV19|-|many|16
TGTGCCAGTAGTATAGTCGGCGGACGGGGCAAAAACATTCAGTACTTC
CASSIVGGRGKNIQYF
>TRBJ2-1|TRBV7-9|-|many|13
TGTGCCAGCACCCAAATCCCGGGGAATGAGCAGTTCTTC
CASTQIPGNEQFF
>TRBJ2-1|TRBV5-6|-|many|14
TGTGCCAGCAGCTTGGGGTCATCTAGCGATGAGCAGTTCTTC
CASSLGSSSDEQFF
>TRBJ1-1|TRBV29-1|-|many|10
TGCAGCGTTGCGGATTATGAAGCTTTCTTT
CSVADYEAFF
>TRBJ2-7|TRBV29-1|-|-|12
TGCAGCGTTGTAATCCTAGGGGACGAGCAGTACTTC
CSVVILGDEQYF
>TRBJ2-7|TRBV27|-|many|15
TGTGCCAGCAGTTTAGTGGGAATCGGCTCCTACGAGCAGTACTTC
CASSLVGIGSYEQYF
>TRBJ2-7|TRBV9|-|-|17
TGTGCCAGCAGCGTAGGTGGCGGGGGCACTGCCTCCTACGAGCAGTACTTC
CASSVGGGGTASYEQYF
>TRBJ2-6|TRBV12-5|-|many|16
TGTGCTAGTGGGCCCGACCAGCACTCTGGGGCCAACGTCCTGACTTTC
CASGPDQHSGANVLTF
>TRBJ1-1|TRBV5-1|-|-|12
TGCGCCAGCAGCCACGACAGCAATGAAGCTTTCTTT
CASSHDSNEAFF